This is a list of T cell receptor beta chains from one sample in a study of glioma-infiltrating T cells. TCRdb re-called the multiplex PCR reads with MiXCR, one entry per CDR3 protein. The table has about 3,400 distinct CDR3 sequences, roughly a sixth seen once. What was sequenced was glioma tissue, nonneoplastic brain tissue, or PBMCs (not recorded which). The origin of the receptors is a human donor with low-grade glioma or glioblastoma, undergoing nonglioma brain surgery, or in good health (not recorded which). CDR3s include the opening cysteine and the closing phenylalanine or tryptophan. The D gene is left open where the match is weak. Clone size is not always given. Where it is, it says once, few, many or a class for expanded clones.

TRBV11-2	.	many	TRBJ2-5	CASSLGSETQYF	TGTGCCAGCAGCTTAGGCTCCGAGACCCAGTACTTC
TRBV20-1	.	medium-sized	TRBJ2-5	CSARDSPQETQYF	TGCAGTGCTAGAGACAGCCCGCAAGAGACCCAGTACTTC
TRBV7-9	.	many	TRBJ1-2	CASSLGRAETNYGYTF	TGTGCCAGCAGCTTAGGAAGAGCAGAAACTAACTATGGCTACACCTTC
TRBV27	TRBD1	medium-sized	TRBJ1-5	CASSTGGDQPQHF	TGTGCCAGCAGTACAGGGGGCGATCAGCCCCAGCATTTT
TRBV9	.	.	TRBJ2-2	CASMTWATGELFF	TGTGCCTCCATGACGTGGGCCACCGGGGAGCTGTTTTTT
TRBV5-1	TRBD1	.	TRBJ1-4	CASSAYRGADEKLFF	TGCGCCAGCAGCGCCTACAGGGGCGCGGATGAAAAACTGTTTTTT
TRBV5-1	TRBD2	few	TRBJ2-4	CASSLAGLADPLAKNIQYF	TGCGCCAGCAGCTTGGCCGGACTAGCGGACCCGTTAGCCAAAAACATTCAGTACTTC
TRBV12-3/TRBV12-4	TRBD1	many	TRBJ2-2	CASRPTGPTGELFF	TGTGCCAGCAGACCGACAGGGCCCACCGGGGAGCTGTTTTTT
TRBV19	.	many	TRBJ1-3	CASIPGRDGRNTIYF	TGTGCCAGTATTCCCGGGAGGGACGGAAGAAACACCATATATTTT
TRBV7-9	TRBD1	many	TRBJ1-1	CASSLGDRRDTEAFF	TGTGCCAGCAGCTTGGGGGACAGGAGGGACACTGAAGCTTTCTTT
TRBV4-1	.	many	TRBJ1-2	CASSQAGYGYTF	TGCGCCAGCAGCCAGGCAGGGTATGGCTACACCTTC
TRBV18	TRBD2	many	TRBJ2-1	CASSRLAGENYNEQFF	TGTGCCAGCTCGCGCCTAGCGGGGGAGAACTACAATGAGCAGTTCTTC
TRBV10-3	TRBD2	medium-sized	TRBJ2-3	CATLAGVPDTQYF	TGTGCCACCCTAGCGGGGGTTCCAGATACGCAGTATTTT
TRBV7-7	TRBD1	medium-sized	TRBJ2-1	CASSPRTGTGSYNEQFF	TGTGCTAGCAGCCCCCGGACAGGGACCGGCTCCTACAATGAGCAGTTCTTC
TRBV7-9	.	medium-sized	TRBJ2-6	CASRLVTSGANVLTF	TGTGCCAGCAGATTAGTGACGTCTGGGGCCAACGTCCTGACTTTC
TRBV2	TRBD2	few	TRBJ2-3	CASSEEGGGTSLAREYF	TGTGCCAGCAGTGAAGAGGGCGGGGGTACCTCTCTAGCTCGGGAGTATTTT
TRBV18	.	medium-sized	TRBJ1-5	CASSAVNNQPQHF	TGTGCCAGCTCAGCCGTCAACAATCAGCCCCAGCATTTT
TRBV24-1	.	medium-sized	TRBJ2-2	CATSDTGAGELFF	TGTGCCACCAGTGATACGGGGGCAGGGGAGCTGTTTTTT
TRBV27	.	medium-sized	TRBJ1-1	CASSPGTVNTEAFF	TGTGCCAGCAGTCCCGGGACGGTGAACACTGAAGCTTTCTTT
TRBV2	.	many	TRBJ1-3	CASSESTSGNTIYF	TGTGCCAGCAGTGAAAGTACTTCAGGAAACACCATATATTTT
TRBV10-2	TRBD1	medium-sized	TRBJ1-5	CASTLTGGQPQHF	TGCGCCAGCACCCTGACAGGGGGCCAGCCCCAGCATTTT
TRBV29-1	.	few	TRBJ1-1	CSGSRTGNTEAFF	TGCAGCGGCTCCCGCACAGGGAACACTGAAGCTTTCTTT
TRBV7-3	.	few	TRBJ2-6	CASSSGVPGANVLTF	TGTGCCAGCAGCTCAGGGGTCCCTGGGGCCAACGTCCTGACTTTC
TRBV3-1	.	.	TRBJ1-1	CASSRGGGNTEAFF	TGTGCCAGCAGCCGCGGCGGGGGAAACACTGAAGCTTTCTTT
TRBV7-9	.	medium-sized	TRBJ2-1	CASSPSPLAGLYNEQFF	TGTGCCAGCAGCCCCAGCCCACTCGCGGGGCTCTACAATGAGCAGTTCTTC
TRBV20-1	.	medium-sized	TRBJ2-1	CSARDVDEQFF	TGCAGTGCTAGAGACGTGGATGAGCAGTTCTTC
TRBV24-1	.	many	TRBJ2-5	CATSEPGTKKTQYF	TGTGCCACCAGTGAGCCTGGGACGAAGAAGACCCAGTACTTC
TRBV5-5	.	few	TRBJ1-1	CASSSPGRRNTEAFF	TGTGCCAGCAGCTCTCCAGGACGTAGGAACACTGAAGCTTTCTTT
TRBV6-1	.	medium-sized	TRBJ1-5	CASRLMRGAPQHF	TGTGCCAGCAGACTCATGAGAGGGGCGCCCCAGCATTTT
TRBV19	TRBD1	many	TRBJ1-5	CASSPTGSNQPQHF	TGTGCCAGTAGCCCGACAGGGTCCAATCAGCCCCAGCATTTT
TRBV5-1	.	medium-sized	TRBJ1-5	CASSVVGGGQPQHF	TGCGCCAGCAGCGTGGTGGGCGGGGGCCAGCCCCAGCATTTT
TRBV2	.	medium-sized	TRBJ1-1	CASSQSRSNTEAFF	TGTGCCAGCTCCCAAAGCCGAAGTAACACTGAAGCTTTCTTT
TRBV11-2	TRBD1	.	TRBJ1-4	CASSSPQGYYEKLFF	TGTGCCAGCAGCTCACCACAGGGGTACTATGAAAAACTGTTTTTT
TRBV5-1	TRBD2	.	TRBJ2-3	CASSLYTSGSTDTQYF	TGCGCCAGCAGCCTATATACTAGCGGCTCCACAGATACGCAGTATTTT
TRBV7-3	.	many	TRBJ1-6	CASSLTQGSPLHF	TGTGCCAGCAGCTTAACGCAGGGTTCACCCCTCCACTTT
TRBV27	.	.	TRBJ1-5	CASSLVAAPNQPKHF	TGTGCCAGCAGCTTAGTGGCAGCTCCCAATCAGCCCAAGCATTTT
TRBV12-3/TRBV12-4	.	many	TRBJ2-6	CASSQGSGANVLTF	TGTGCCAGCAGTCAGGGCTCTGGGGCCAACGTCCTGACTTTC
TRBV19	.	.	TRBJ2-3	CASGGVGTDTQYF	TGTGCCAGTGGTGGAGTGGGAACAGATACGCAGTATTTT
TRBV7-9	.	medium-sized	TRBJ1-1	CASSPLESRAFF	TGTGCCAGCAGCCCCTTAGAGAGCAGAGCTTTCTTT
TRBV7-2	.	medium-sized	TRBJ2-5	CASSVGVGGSETQYF	TGTGCCAGCAGCGTAGGAGTCGGGGGATCGGAGACCCAGTACTTC